A selection of T cell receptor beta chains follows, all from one sample in a study of neoadjuvant anti-PD-1 for oral cavity cancer. The repertoire was sequenced with immunoSEQ multiplex PCR; TCRdb's copy has only in-frame clones and lacks some. The sample carries more than 20,000 clones, about 27% recorded once. The sequencing here drew on tumor tissue, taken after nivolumab (anti-PD-1) treatment. Receptors originate from a person aged 35 to 85 with oral cavity squamous cell carcinoma. The CDR3 runs from the conserved cysteine through the conserved F or W. The D gene is left open where the match is weak. Clone size is shown for a subset of rows, as once, few, many or a class of expanded clone.

DNA: TGTGCCAGTTACGCCGTTGGGGAGCTGTTTTTT; CDR3: CASYAVGELFF; D: -; V: TRBV6-4; J: TRBJ2-2; size: few; length: 11
DNA: TGCGCCAGCAGGAGGACAGGTGACGAGCAGTACTTC; CDR3: CASRRTGDEQYF; D: TRBD1; V: TRBV5-1; J: TRBJ2-7; size: few; length: 12
DNA: TGTGCCTGGAGCCCCCCGGGACGCGTATCCTACGAGCAGTACTTC; CDR3: CAWSPPGRVSYEQYF; D: -; V: TRBV30; J: TRBJ2-7; size: -; length: 15
DNA: TGTGCCAGTACCCCGGACAGAACACCGAACTATGGCTACACCTTC; CDR3: CASTPDRTPNYGYTF; D: -; V: TRBV19; J: TRBJ1-2; size: -; length: 15
DNA: TGTGCCAGTAGTTCGACCCGGGGGCAGTCAGCTTTCTTT; CDR3: CASSSTRGQSAFF; D: -; V: TRBV19; J: TRBJ1-1; size: -; length: 13
DNA: TGTGCCAGCAGTACTGGGTGGACCTACGAGCAGTACTTC; CDR3: CASSTGWTYEQYF; D: -; V: TRBV27; J: TRBJ2-7; size: few; length: 13
DNA: TGTGCCAGCAGTCGCGGTCTGGGCCTGGGGTCTGAAGCTTTCTTT; CDR3: CASSRGLGLGSEAFF; D: -; V: TRBV7-9; J: TRBJ1-1; size: few; length: 15
DNA: TGTGCCTGGAGTGTACTAGGGGGGGGCACTGAAGCTTTCTTT; CDR3: CAWSVLGGGTEAFF; D: -; V: TRBV30; J: TRBJ1-1; size: few; length: 14
DNA: TGTGCCATCAGTGCCGACGGGACAGTTCAAGAGACCCAGTACTTC; CDR3: CAISADGTVQETQYF; D: TRBD1; V: TRBV10-3; J: TRBJ2-5; size: -; length: 15
DNA: TGTGCCAGCAGCGCTAGACAAACAGAGACCCAGTACTTC; CDR3: CASSARQTETQYF; D: -; V: TRBV6-1; J: TRBJ2-5; size: few; length: 13
DNA: TGTGCCAGTAGTATACTGGACAGGGGGGGCACCGGGGAGCTGTTTTTT; CDR3: CASSILDRGGTGELFF; D: TRBD1; V: TRBV19; J: TRBJ2-2; size: -; length: 16
DNA: TGTGCCTGGAGTGGTCCCCTCTCCTACGAGCAGTACTTC; CDR3: CAWSGPLSYEQYF; D: -; V: TRBV30; J: TRBJ2-7; size: -; length: 13
DNA: TGCGCCAGCAGCTTGCGTTCGGGGGTTAATGGCTACACCTTC; CDR3: CASSLRSGVNGYTF; D: -; V: TRBV4-3; J: TRBJ1-2; size: -; length: 14
DNA: TGTGCCAGCAGCCTCCTTTACAATCAGCCCCAGCATTTT; CDR3: CASSLLYNQPQHF; D: -; V: TRBV27; J: TRBJ1-5; size: -; length: 13
DNA: TGTGCCAGCAGCGTAGCTAGCTCCTACGAGCAGTACTTC; CDR3: CASSVASSYEQYF; D: -; V: TRBV9; J: TRBJ2-7; size: -; length: 13
DNA: TGTGCCAGCAGCCGCGACCGGAACACTGAAGCTTTCTTT; CDR3: CASSRDRNTEAFF; D: -; V: TRBV7-6; J: TRBJ1-1; size: few; length: 13
DNA: TGTGCCATCAGGACGACAGGGGCCGCCGACACTGAAGCTTTCTTT; CDR3: CAIRTTGAADTEAFF; D: TRBD1; V: TRBV10-3; J: TRBJ1-1; size: many; length: 15
DNA: TGTGCCAGCAGCTTAGGCGGGACTAGCGTGACGAGCACAGATACGCAGTATTTT; CDR3: CASSLGGTSVTSTDTQYF; D: TRBD2; V: TRBV11-2; J: TRBJ2-3; size: many; length: 18
DNA: TGTGCCAGCAGCTTGGGGCGTGACCAAGAGACCCAGTACTTC; CDR3: CASSLGRDQETQYF; D: -; V: TRBV5-6; J: TRBJ2-5; size: -; length: 14
DNA: TGTGCCAGCGGACAGGGGGCTCGGGGAGGGTCCTACAATGAGCAGTTCTTC; CDR3: CASGQGARGGSYNEQFF; D: TRBD1; V: TRBV10-3; J: TRBJ2-1; size: -; length: 17
DNA: TGTGCCAGCAGCTTGGCCGCAGATACGCAGTATTTT; CDR3: CASSLAADTQYF; D: -; V: TRBV5-6; J: TRBJ2-3; size: few; length: 12
DNA: TGCGCCAGCAGCCGAGGGACAGGGGATCGCGAGACCCAGTACTTC; CDR3: CASSRGTGDRETQYF; D: TRBD1; V: TRBV4-1; J: TRBJ2-5; size: -; length: 15
DNA: TGTGCCAGCAGTGAAGCTCCGGACGGGGCTTTCTTT; CDR3: CASSEAPDGAFF; D: -; V: TRBV2; J: TRBJ1-1; size: -; length: 12
DNA: TGTGCCAGCAGCGTAGGGGGATACTATGGCTACACCTTC; CDR3: CASSVGGYYGYTF; D: -; V: TRBV6-5; J: TRBJ1-2; size: few; length: 13
DNA: TGTGCCAGCAGTACTCTACGACTAGCGGTTCGGAAAAGCACAGATACGCAGTATTTT; CDR3: CASSTLRLAVRKSTDTQYF; D: TRBD2; V: TRBV28; J: TRBJ2-3; size: -; length: 19
DNA: TGTGCCAGCAGAAATGACAGAAGCAATCAGCCCCAGCATTTT; CDR3: CASRNDRSNQPQHF; D: -; V: TRBV28; J: TRBJ1-5; size: -; length: 14
DNA: TGTGCCTGGATCTTCACAGGGAGGGGTGAAGCTTTCTTT; CDR3: CAWIFTGRGEAFF; D: -; V: TRBV30; J: TRBJ1-1; size: few; length: 13
DNA: TGTGCCAGCATTCTGGACAGGGATAGGAATCAGCCCCAGCATTTT; CDR3: CASILDRDRNQPQHF; D: TRBD1; V: TRBV6-5; J: TRBJ1-5; size: few; length: 15
DNA: TGTGCCAGCAGTAAGGGACAGGGCCTAGGCTACACCTTC; CDR3: CASSKGQGLGYTF; D: TRBD1; V: TRBV6-6; J: TRBJ1-2; size: -; length: 13
DNA: TGTGCCAGCAGCATGACTAGCGACCGGGAGCAGTACTTC; CDR3: CASSMTSDREQYF; D: TRBD2; V: TRBV9; J: TRBJ2-7; size: -; length: 13
DNA: TGTGCCAGCAGCTTGTTCCACATGGCAGATACGCAGTATTTT; CDR3: CASSLFHMADTQYF; D: -; V: TRBV13; J: TRBJ2-3; size: -; length: 14
DNA: TGTGCCAGCTCACCAGTTAGCGCGAACACTGAAGCTTTCTTT; CDR3: CASSPVSANTEAFF; D: -; V: TRBV18; J: TRBJ1-1; size: few; length: 14
DNA: TGTGCCAGCAGCGTGACGGACAGACCCTACGAGCAGTACTTC; CDR3: CASSVTDRPYEQYF; D: -; V: TRBV9; J: TRBJ2-7; size: -; length: 14
DNA: TGCAGCGTCTATGGCTTATCGACCGAAACTAACTATGGCTACACCTTC; CDR3: CSVYGLSTETNYGYTF; D: -; V: TRBV29-1; J: TRBJ1-2; size: -; length: 16
DNA: TGTGCCAGCTCATCGGACAGGGGGAATGAAGCTTTCTTT; CDR3: CASSSDRGNEAFF; D: TRBD1; V: TRBV18; J: TRBJ1-1; size: few; length: 13